The source of this T cell receptor beta chain is a study of CD8 T cells in Susac syndrome (dated by TCRdb to 2018 to 2020). In terms of the full investigation: Whether CD8+ T cell activation and differentiation in Susac syndrome was antigen driven was tested using repertoire sequencing. Study-wide findings and limitations: The study acknowledged that relatively few individuals were included in the TCR sequencing and HLA analysis.

The CDR3, cysteine through valine, is 14 amino acids long. Just CDR3 DNA is preserved here, 42 bases in frame from base 1. CDR1 SNHLY and CDR2 FYNNEI are derived from the germline V gene. V is clipped by 8 bases and J by 5 bases, and the sequence between their germline boundaries is 19 bases long. RNA was extracted with the RNeasy kit and about 0.5 to 1 ug was reverse transcribed using random hexamers. The immunoSEQ multiplex PCR assay, which covers 54 Vbeta and 13 Jbeta segments, was used to amplify TCR beta CDR3 regions. PCR amplification bias was corrected by using a synthetic template baseline for primer optimization and computational correction. As for the original processing: Reads were annotated to V, D and J genes per IMGT and analyzed with immunoSEQ Analyzer, keeping only productive sequences. Clonality was calculated as one minus the Shannon entropy normalized by log2 of the number of productive unique sequences. For each patient and control, public and private clones were evaluated within the 100 most prevalent clones. Susac-specific clones were defined as absent from healthy and MS cohorts, 1052 published viral clones and other ImmuneACCESS disease sequences. TCRdb cleaned the public reads at Q25 with fastp, built clones with MiXCR and kept in-frame beta chains. CDR3 protein sequences are deduplicated, and each keeps its most common genes and DNA. The V and J calls shown here were made by TCRdb, not taken from the authors' results. In all, the sample holds 200,000 to 300,000 distinct CDR3 sequences, and around 93% of those were seen once. The biggest ten clones account for roughly 0.072% of the sample.

Peripheral blood CD8+ and CD4+ T cells from healthy donors, Susac syndrome patients and multiple sclerosis patients were profiled using high-throughput TCR beta sequencing. The multiple sclerosis controls were treatment-naive patients who had stable or active relapsing-remitting disease and met the revised McDonald criteria. Bulk CD8+ and CD4+ T cells were purified magnetically by negative isolation, whereas CD8+ TEMRA cells were enriched by FACS. Blood was collected in EDTA tubes and processed within 24 hours, with PBMCs isolated through density gradient centrifugation. PBMCs intended for TCR sequencing were frozen in liquid nitrogen and were later thawed in a 37 degrees C water bath. The sorted or isolated CD4+, CD8+ and CD8+ TEMRA cells reached a purity of at least 90%. Comments on this clonotype: Its specific antigen is unknown. Base qualities are missing; no much larger clone stands one base away.

Specimen: CD4+ T cells from PBMCs. This chain is built from TRBV2 and TRBJ2-7; a tentative D match to TRBD2 spans 7 bases. This sequence originates from a human donor with multiple sclerosis. The encoded CDR3 is CASGGARGPHEQYV. The nucleotides are TGTGCCAGCGGGGGGGCGAGAGGGCCGCACGAGCAGTACGTC.